This entry is about one T cell receptor beta chain. Its target is unknown. The protocol was immunoSEQ multiplex PCR, while the TCRdb copy is restricted to in-frame clones and leaves out a portion. The sample has tens of thousands of clones, less than 98% seen once; the top ten hold around 0.6%. This CDR3 has 13 residues. CDR1 is LNHDA, CDR2 SQIVND, per germline (reference sequence). V gave up 3 bases and J gave up 2 bases, with 7 bases separating them. The data belong to a study of siplizumab effects on memory and regulatory T cells. Points from the study as a whole: With siplizumab, Treg-derived clones averaged approximately 69% of mappable alloreactive CD4+ clones, versus around 25% in controls.

The sequenced sample was naive CD4+ T cells sorted from blood. V and J are TRBV19 and TRBJ1-1; D is undetermined. The TCR comes from a human donor in good health. This chain's CDR3 is CASSITLNTEAFF. CDR3 DNA sequence: TGTGCCAGTAGTATTACACTAAACACTGAAGCTTTCTTT. Full variable domain (rest looked up from reference TRBV19 and TRBJ1-1): DGGITQSPKYLFRKEGQNVTLSCEQNLNHDAMYWYRQDPGQGLRLIYYSQIVNDFQKGDIAEGYSVSREKKESFPLTVTSAQKNPTAFYLCASSITLNTEAFFGQGTRLTVV.